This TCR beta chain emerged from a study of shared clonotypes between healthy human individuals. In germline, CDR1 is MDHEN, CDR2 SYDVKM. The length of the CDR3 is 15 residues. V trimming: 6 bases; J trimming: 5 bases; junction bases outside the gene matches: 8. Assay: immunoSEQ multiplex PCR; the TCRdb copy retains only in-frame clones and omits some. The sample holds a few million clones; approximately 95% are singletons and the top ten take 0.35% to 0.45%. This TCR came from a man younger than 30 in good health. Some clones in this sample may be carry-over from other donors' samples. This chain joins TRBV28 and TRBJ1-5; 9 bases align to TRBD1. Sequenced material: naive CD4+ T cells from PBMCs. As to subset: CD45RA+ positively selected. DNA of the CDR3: TGTGCCAGCAGGTCCTCGGGACAGGGTGATCAGCCCCAGCATTTT. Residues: CASRSSGQGDQPQHF.